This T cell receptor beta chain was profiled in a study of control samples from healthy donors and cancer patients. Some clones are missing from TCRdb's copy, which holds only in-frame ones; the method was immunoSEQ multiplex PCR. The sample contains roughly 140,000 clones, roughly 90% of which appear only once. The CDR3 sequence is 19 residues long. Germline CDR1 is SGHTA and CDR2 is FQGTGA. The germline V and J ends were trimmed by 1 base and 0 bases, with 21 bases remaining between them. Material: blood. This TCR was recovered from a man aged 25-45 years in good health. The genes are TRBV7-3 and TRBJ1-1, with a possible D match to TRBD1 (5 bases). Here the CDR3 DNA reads TGTGCCAGCAGCTTAAGGGCACAAGATCAGGGCGCCGTGAACACTGAAGCTTTCTTT. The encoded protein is CASSLRAQDQGAVNTEAFF.